This T cell receptor (beta chain) was captured by sequencing in a study of early T cells in non-severe SARS-CoV-2 infection. Study-wide background: Chains stayed unpaired after sequencing of bulk RNA from unsorted whole blood. General study results and limits: Private and CD4 specificities were missed by VDJdb matching, which favored anti-spike CD8 responses.

The sample holds a few counts of this clonotype. Its target is not known. Germline CDR1 DFQATT, CDR2 SNEGSKA (reference sequence). The CDR3 runs 15 residues. V lost 3 bases to trimming and J lost 4 bases, with 19 bases between them. Each cDNA molecule carried a unique molecular identifier. Each CDR3 protein is one row after TCRdb ran MiXCR on the 5' RACE reads. The repertoire consists of approximately 99,000 distinct CDR3 sequences, with about 12% occurring once and the leading ten covering less than 3.5%. The clonotype was recovered from an adult who was a healthcare worker with PCR-confirmed SARS-CoV-2 infection or an uninfected control (not recorded which). The gene calls are TRBV20-1 and TRBJ2-7; unclear D gene. Source material: whole blood. The CDR3 loop is CSASAPETVTYEQYF. The CDR3 nucleotides are TGCAGTGCTAGCGCACCTGAGACGGTGACATACGAGCAGTACTTC.